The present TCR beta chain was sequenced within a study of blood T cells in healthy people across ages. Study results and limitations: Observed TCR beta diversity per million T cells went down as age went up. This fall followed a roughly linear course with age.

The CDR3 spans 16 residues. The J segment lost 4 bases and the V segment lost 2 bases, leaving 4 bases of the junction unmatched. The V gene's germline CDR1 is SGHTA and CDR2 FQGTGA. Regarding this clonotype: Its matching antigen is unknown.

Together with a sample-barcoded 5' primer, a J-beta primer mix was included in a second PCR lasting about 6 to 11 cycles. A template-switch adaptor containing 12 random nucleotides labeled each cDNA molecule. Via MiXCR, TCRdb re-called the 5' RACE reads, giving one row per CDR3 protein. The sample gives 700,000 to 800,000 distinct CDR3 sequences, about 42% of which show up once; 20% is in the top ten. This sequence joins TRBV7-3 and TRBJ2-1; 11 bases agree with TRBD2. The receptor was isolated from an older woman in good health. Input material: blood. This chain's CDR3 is CASSLYASGGYNEQFF. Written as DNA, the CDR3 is TGTGCCAGCAGCTTATATGCTAGCGGGGGGTACAATGAGCAGTTCTTC. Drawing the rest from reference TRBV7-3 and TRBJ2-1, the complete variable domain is GAGVSQTPSNKVTEKGKYVELRCDPISGHTALYWYRQSLGQGPEFLIYFQGTGAADDSGLPNDRFFAVRPEGSVSTLKIQRTERGDSAVYLCASSLYASGGYNEQFFGPGTRLTVL.